These 22 T cell receptor beta chains were all obtained from the same sample, sequenced in a study of blood T cells in healthy people across ages (dated by TCRdb to between 2014 and 2017). The method was 5' RACE. The sequencer was an Illumina HiSeq 2500. A second PCR of roughly 6 to 11 cycles was run with a J-beta primer mix and a sample-barcoded 5' primer. TCRdb's own reprocessing of the public reads used fastp at Q25 and MiXCR and kept productive beta chains. One record per CDR3 amino acid sequence lists the most common genes and DNA. Recorded for this sample are 750,000 to 950,000 distinct CDR3 sequences; roughly 28% of them occurred a single time. Of the sample, 10% falls within the top ten clones. These same records also appear under a second study, on T cells of mothers and their children.

Sequenced: blood. The origin of the receptors is a woman aged 40 to 49 in good health.

This chain connects TRBV28 to TRBJ1-4; 8 positions agree with TRBD1. This CDR3 region has 16 residues. Trimming removed 5 bases from V and 8 bases from J; junction bases left unmatched: 13. Germline values: CDR1 MDHEN, CDR2 SYDVKM. CDR3 sequence: CASSGLGTGNKEKLFF. The CDR3 DNA follows: TGTGCCAGCAGTGGGCTGGGGACAGGAAACAAGGAAAAACTGTTTTTT.

This clonotype has ten or more counts. The junction shows a germline mismatch at one end, possibly a read error. The rearrangement joins TRBV3-1 to TRBJ1-2, with no clear D. The germline gives CDR1 LGHDT, CDR2 YNNKEL (reference sequence). The CDR3 covers 13 residues. The CDR3 DNA is TGTGCCAGCAGGACCTCCGGTAACTATCGCTACACCTTC. This codes for CASRTSGNYRYTF.

This clonotype was observed at least ten times. V and J are TRBV28 and TRBJ2-3; no firm D call. The CDR3 has 12 amino acids. CDR1 is MDHEN and CDR2 is SYDVKM in the germline V gene. V dropped 7 bases and J dropped 3 bases, with 8 bases sitting between them. CDR3 bases: TGTGCCAGCACTACGGCAACAGATACGCAGTATTTT. Translating it yields CASTTATDTQYF.

About this clonotype: One end of the junction does not line up with germline, which may come from a read error. The gene calls are TRBV3-1 and TRBJ1-5; 7 bases match TRBD1. This CDR3 is 15 amino acids long. Germline CDR1 and CDR2: LGHDT and YNNKEL (reference sequence). The CDR3 reads CTSSAGGVSNQPQHF. The CDR3 nucleotides read TGTACCAGCAGTGCAGGGGGTGTTAGCAATCAGCCCCAGCATTTT.

This chain uses TRBV12-3 or TRBV12-4 with TRBJ2-1; D is perhaps TRBD2 (6 bases). Trimming shortened V by 0 bases and J by 7 bases, and 13 bases separated the two germline ends. This CDR3 spans 15 amino acids. CDR3 nucleotides: TGTGCCAGCAGTTTAGCCGGGACTTGGAGGAATGAGCAGTTCTTC. Its protein product is CASSLAGTWRNEQFF.

This clonotype was detected many times. V and J are TRBV20-1 and TRBJ1-2, with D possibly matching TRBD1 (5 bases). This CDR3 is 13 amino acids long. Trimming cost V 5 bases and J 0 bases, with 10 bases left between them. In germline, CDR1 is DFQATT, CDR2 SNEGSKA (reference sequence). Here the CDR3 reads CSAGGEANYGYTF. In DNA, the CDR3 is TGCAGTGCTGGGGGGGAAGCTAACTATGGCTACACCTTC.

This chain joins TRBV11-1 and TRBJ2-1, with D possibly matching TRBD2 (6 bases). The germline gives CDR1 SGHAT, CDR2 FQDESV (reference sequence). Trimming shortened V by 5 bases and J by 4 bases, and 21 bases separated the two germline ends. The CDR3 length is 17 residues. CDR3 amino acids: CASSPLRGRSLYNEQFF. The CDR3 DNA sequence: TGTGCCAGCAGCCCCCTCCGGGGGAGGTCCCTATACAATGAGCAGTTCTTC.

As regards this clonotype: It may be a read error: a sequence one base away is much more abundant. J is TRBJ2-7 and V is TRBV7-9; 7 bases fit TRBD1. The germline gives CDR1 SEHNR, CDR2 FQNEAQ (reference sequence). After removal of 5 bases from V and 7 bases from J, the junction contained 20 bases not matched to a gene. This CDR3 contains 17 residues. CDR3 nucleotides: TGTGCCAGCAGCCGCGGCCCACAGGGGCGGCGTTACAATGAGCAGTACTTC. Translated: CASSRGPQGRRYNEQYF.

In its sample, this clonotype was seen many times. The rearrangement joins TRBV29-1 to TRBJ2-5; D unclear. V lost 5 bases and J 2 bases, leaving 9 bases between the germline ends. This CDR3 is 12 amino acids long. CDR1 SQVTM and CDR2 ANQGSEA come from the germline V gene. For the CDR3, the DNA is TGCAGCGTTTATCACCTTCAAGAGACCCAGTACTTC. Its protein is CSVYHLQETQYF.

This clonotype has at least ten counts. At one end the junction does not follow the germline gene, possibly because of a read error. The J gene is TRBJ1-1, the V gene TRBV7-2; D is possibly TRBD1 (5 bases). The CDR3 is made up of 13 amino acids. Germline assignment: CDR1 SGHTA and CDR2 FQGNSA. CDR3 bases: TGCGCCAGCAGCTTGGGAGGGGACACTGAAGCTTTCTTT. Its translation: CASSLGGDTEAFF.

This clonotype was observed a few times. The chain has TRBV27 and TRBJ2-7; 7 nucleotides agree with TRBD1. Germline V CDR1 and CDR2: MNHEY, SMNVEV (reference sequence). With 4 bases clipped from V and 1 base from J, the junction kept 7 bases outside the gene matches. The CDR3 sequence is 15 residues long. CDR3 sequence: CASSYSQGHSYEQYF. The DNA of the CDR3 is TGTGCCAGCAGTTATTCACAGGGGCATTCCTACGAGCAGTACTTC.

This clonotype was found a few times. This may come from a read error, since a much larger clone is one base off. The rearrangement joins TRBV21-1 to TRBJ2-5; TRBD2 is the table's D call, not checked against the DNA. TRBV21-1 is marked as a pseudogene. The CDR3 is 21 residues long. CDR3 DNA sequence: TGTGCCAGCGGCAAAGCGCGAGGGCAGGGCTTTAAGACTTCGTGGCAAGAGACCCAGTACTTC. Its translation is CASGKARGQGFKTSWQETQYF.

J is TRBJ2-7 and V is TRBV20-1; D is possibly TRBD1 or TRBD2 (5 bases each). This CDR3 region has 11 residues. The V gene's germline CDR1 is DFQATT and CDR2 SNEGSKA (reference sequence). Trimming cost V 7 bases and J 4 bases, with 11 bases left between them. The CDR3: CSVPGRYEQYF. Here the CDR3 DNA reads TGCAGTGTCCCGGGACGGTACGAGCAGTACTTC.

This clonotype was detected a few times. CDR3 region: CASMRDRSNEQYF. For the CDR3, the DNA is TGTGCCAGCATGAGGGACAGGAGCAATGAGCAGTACTTC. The chain uses TRBV2 and TRBJ2-5; 8 bases match TRBD1. J was trimmed by 11 bases and V by 7 bases; bases with no gene match: 12. Germline values: CDR1 SNHLY, CDR2 FYNNEI. There are 13 residues in the CDR3.

This clonotype was seen many times. The chain joins TRBV4-1 to TRBJ2-5, with D unclear. Germline V gene lookup returns CDR1 MGHRA and CDR2 YSYEKL. This CDR3 spans 14 amino acids. The germline V and J ends were trimmed by 0 bases and 7 bases, with 12 bases remaining between them. CDR3 amino acids: CASSQEGSTATQYF. In DNA, the CDR3 is TGCGCCAGCAGCCAAGAAGGGTCGACGGCGACCCAGTACTTC.

This clonotype has just one count. The chain couples TRBV6-5 to TRBJ2-2; 7 bases match TRBD2. Unmatched junction bases numbered 6, after V lost 4 bases and J lost 7 bases. Germline CDR1 reads MNHEY; CDR2 reads SVGAGI. The CDR3 extends over 14 amino acids. Written as DNA, the CDR3 is TGTGCCAGCAGTTCCAACGGGGGGAACGGGGAGCTGTTTTTT. As protein: CASSSNGGNGELFF.

Ten or more counts support this clonotype. A much bigger clone sits one base away, suggesting this may be a read error. V is TRBV29-1 and J is TRBJ2-7, with D possibly being TRBD1 (6 bases). Germline CDR1 and CDR2: SQVTM and ANQGSEA. The CDR3 spans 13 residues. In DNA, the CDR3 is TGCAGCGTTCGTCCGGGACACCTATACGGGCAGTACTTC. Translation: CSVRPGHLYGQYF.

The chain carries TRBV28 and TRBJ1-2; D perhaps matches TRBD1 (6 bases). V was trimmed by 5 bases and J by 7 bases, leaving 11 bases between them. CDR3 size: 12 residues. The germline gives CDR1 MDHEN, CDR2 SYDVKM. The CDR3 sequence: CASSVQGLGYTF. CDR3 nucleotide sequence: TGTGCCAGCAGTGTACAGGGTCTTGGCTACACCTTC.

In its sample, this clonotype was seen a few times. The CDR3 spells CASSLDGAGELFF. As DNA, the CDR3 is TGTGCCAGCAGCTTGGATGGGGCCGGGGAGCTGTTTTTT. V gene TRBV5-4 combines with J gene TRBJ2-2; D call uncertain. The CDR3 runs 13 residues. With 0 bases removed from V and 6 bases from J, the gap between germline ends came to 6 bases. Germline V gene data show CDR1 as SGHNT and CDR2 as YYREEE (reference sequence). Full variable domain (remainder filled in from reference TRBV5-4 and TRBJ2-2): ETGVTQSPTHLIKTRGQQVTLRCSSQSGHNTVSWYQQALGQGPQFIFQYYREEENGRGNFPPRFSGLQFPNYSSELNVNALELDDSALYLCASSLDGAGELFFGEGSRLTVL.

Many counts were recorded for this clonotype. V is TRBV7-3 and J is TRBJ2-1; D is unresolved. The germline V and J ends were trimmed by 2 bases and 5 bases, with 7 bases remaining between them. This CDR3 region has 13 residues. In germline, CDR1 is SGHTA, CDR2 FQGTGA. In DNA, the CDR3 is TGTGCCAGCAGCTTATCTACAAACAATGAGCAGTTCTTC. It encodes CASSLSTNNEQFF.

This clonotype was observed a handful of times. The chain couples TRBV6-2 or TRBV6-3 to TRBJ2-3; no firm D call. The CDR3 loop spans 13 amino acids. The germline V and J ends were trimmed by 6 bases and 0 bases, with 7 bases remaining between them. Germline CDR1 is MNHEY and CDR2 is SVGEGT. The CDR3, as DNA: TGTGCCAGCAGGTTGGACAGCACAGATACGCAGTATTTT. Translating gives CASRLDSTDTQYF.

This sequence joins TRBV5-1 and TRBJ2-3; D is tentatively TRBD1 or TRBD2 (5 bases each). The CDR3 spans 18 residues. Trimming pared 1 base from V and 1 base from J, leaving 19 bases between. Germline V gene sequence: CDR1 SGHRS, CDR2 YFSETQ. The CDR3 reads CASSLHRGRATGTDTQYF. The CDR3 bases are TGCGCCAGCAGCTTGCATCGGGGCAGAGCCACTGGCACAGATACGCAGTATTTT.